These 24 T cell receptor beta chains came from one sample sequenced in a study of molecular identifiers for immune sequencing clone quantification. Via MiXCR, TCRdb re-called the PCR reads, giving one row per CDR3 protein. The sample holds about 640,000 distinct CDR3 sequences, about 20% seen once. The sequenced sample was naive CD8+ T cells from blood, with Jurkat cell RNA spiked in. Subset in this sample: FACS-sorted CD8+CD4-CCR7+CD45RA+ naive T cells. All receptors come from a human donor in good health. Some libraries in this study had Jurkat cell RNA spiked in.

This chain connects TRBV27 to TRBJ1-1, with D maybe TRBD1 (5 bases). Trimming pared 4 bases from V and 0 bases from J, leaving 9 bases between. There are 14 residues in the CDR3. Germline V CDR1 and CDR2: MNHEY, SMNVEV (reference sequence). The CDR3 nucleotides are TGTGCCAGCAGTTCTGGACACATGAACACTGAAGCTTTCTTT. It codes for CASSSGHMNTEAFF.

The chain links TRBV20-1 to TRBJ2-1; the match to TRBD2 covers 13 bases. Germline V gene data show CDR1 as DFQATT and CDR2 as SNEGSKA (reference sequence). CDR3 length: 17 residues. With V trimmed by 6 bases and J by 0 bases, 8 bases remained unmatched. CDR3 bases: TGCAGTGCGGCCCGACTAGCGGGGGGCACCTCCTACAATGAGCAGTTCTTC. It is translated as CSAARLAGGTSYNEQFF.

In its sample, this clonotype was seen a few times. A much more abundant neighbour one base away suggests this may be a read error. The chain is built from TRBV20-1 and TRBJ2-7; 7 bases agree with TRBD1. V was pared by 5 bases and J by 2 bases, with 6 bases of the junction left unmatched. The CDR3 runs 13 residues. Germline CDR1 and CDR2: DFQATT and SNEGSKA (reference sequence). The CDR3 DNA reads TGCAGTGCTGGAAGGGACAGTACCTACGAGCAGTACTTC. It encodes CSAGRDSTYEQYF.

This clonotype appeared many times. CDR3 sequence (DNA): TGTGCCAGCAGCCCGCACTCACAGGGAATTGAAGCTTTCTTT. It encodes CASSPHSQGIEAFF. V usage is TRBV5-6 and J usage is TRBJ1-1; D possibly corresponds to TRBD1 (6 bases). Looked up from germline, CDR1 is SGHDT and CDR2 is YYEEEE. The CDR3 runs to 14 residues. The ends were cut back, 4 bases at V and 7 bases at J, with 17 bases in the middle.

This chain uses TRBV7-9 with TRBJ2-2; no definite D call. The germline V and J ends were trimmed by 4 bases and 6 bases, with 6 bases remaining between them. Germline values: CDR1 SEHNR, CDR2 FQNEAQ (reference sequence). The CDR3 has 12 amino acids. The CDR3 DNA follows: TGTGCCAGCAGCTGGTACGCCGGGGAGCTGTTTTTT. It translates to CASSWYAGELFF.

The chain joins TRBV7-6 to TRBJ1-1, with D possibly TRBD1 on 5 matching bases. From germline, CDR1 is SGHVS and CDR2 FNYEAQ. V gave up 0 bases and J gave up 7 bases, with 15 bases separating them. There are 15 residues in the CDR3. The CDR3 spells CASSLAVGASIEAFF. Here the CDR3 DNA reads TGTGCCAGCAGCTTAGCGGTCGGGGCTAGCATTGAAGCTTTCTTT.

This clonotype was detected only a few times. DNA of the CDR3: TGTGCCAGCGAGCTCGGGGTAGGAGGTCTCTACGAGCAGTACTTC. This translates into CASELGVGGLYEQYF. This chain connects TRBV28 to TRBJ2-7, with D perhaps matching TRBD2 (5 bases). Germline CDR1 MDHEN, CDR2 SYDVKM. The CDR3 is 15 residues long. V was cut by 8 bases and J by 3 bases, with 20 bases left in between.

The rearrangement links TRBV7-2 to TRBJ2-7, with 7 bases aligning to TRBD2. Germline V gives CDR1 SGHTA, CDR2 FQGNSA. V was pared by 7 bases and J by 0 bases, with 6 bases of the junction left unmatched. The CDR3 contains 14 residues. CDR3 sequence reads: CASMELAASYEQYF. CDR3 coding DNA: TGTGCCAGCATGGAGCTAGCGGCCTCCTACGAGCAGTACTTC.

CDR3 region: CASSLAVGGADTQYF. Written as DNA, the CDR3 is TGTGCCAGCAGTTTAGCGGTGGGGGGCGCAGATACGCAGTATTTT. The V call is TRBV27, the J call TRBJ2-3; D assignment may be TRBD1 or TRBD2 (6 bases each). This CDR3 comprises 15 residues. V lost 2 bases to trimming and J lost 4 bases, with 13 bases between them. Germline V gene data show CDR1 as MNHEY and CDR2 as SMNVEV (reference sequence).

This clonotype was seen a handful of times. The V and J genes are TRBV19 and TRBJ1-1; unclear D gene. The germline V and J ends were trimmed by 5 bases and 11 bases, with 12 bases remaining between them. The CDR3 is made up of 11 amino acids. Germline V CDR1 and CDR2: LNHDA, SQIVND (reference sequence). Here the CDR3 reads CASSVPLGAFF. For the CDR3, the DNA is TGTGCCAGTAGTGTTCCCCTCGGGGCTTTCTTT.

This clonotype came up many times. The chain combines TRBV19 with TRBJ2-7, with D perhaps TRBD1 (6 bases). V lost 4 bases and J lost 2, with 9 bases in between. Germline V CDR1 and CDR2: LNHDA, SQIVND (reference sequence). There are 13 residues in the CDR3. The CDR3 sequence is CASSTRTAYEQYF. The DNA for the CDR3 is TGTGCCAGTAGTACTAGGACAGCCTACGAGCAGTACTTC.

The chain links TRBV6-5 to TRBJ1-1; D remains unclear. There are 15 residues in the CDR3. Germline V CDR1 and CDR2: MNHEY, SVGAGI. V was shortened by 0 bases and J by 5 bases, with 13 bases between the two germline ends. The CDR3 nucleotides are TGTGCCAGCAGTTACTCCGCGGGGTCTAATACTGAAGCTTTCTTT. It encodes CASSYSAGSNTEAFF.

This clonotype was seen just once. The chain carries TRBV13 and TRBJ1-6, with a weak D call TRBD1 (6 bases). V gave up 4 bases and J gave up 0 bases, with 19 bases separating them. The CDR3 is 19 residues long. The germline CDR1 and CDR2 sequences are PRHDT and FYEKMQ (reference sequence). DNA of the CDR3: TGTGCCAGCAGCTCCGCCGAGGACAGAATAAGCTCCTATAATTCACCCCTCCACTTT. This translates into CASSSAEDRISSYNSPLHF. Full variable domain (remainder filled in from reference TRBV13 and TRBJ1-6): AAGVIQSPRHLIKEKRETATLKCYPIPRHDTVYWYQQGPGQDPQFLISFYEKMQSDKGSIPDRFSAQQFSDYHSELNMSSLELGDSALYFCASSSAEDRISSYNSPLHFGNGTRLTVT.

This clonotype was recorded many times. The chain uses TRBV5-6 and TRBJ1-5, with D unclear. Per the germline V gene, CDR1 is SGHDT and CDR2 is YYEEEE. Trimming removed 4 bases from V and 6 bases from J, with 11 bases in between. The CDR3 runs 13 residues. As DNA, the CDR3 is TGTGCCAGCAGCAAAGGAGTAAGTCAGCCCCAGCATTTT. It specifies CASSKGVSQPQHF.

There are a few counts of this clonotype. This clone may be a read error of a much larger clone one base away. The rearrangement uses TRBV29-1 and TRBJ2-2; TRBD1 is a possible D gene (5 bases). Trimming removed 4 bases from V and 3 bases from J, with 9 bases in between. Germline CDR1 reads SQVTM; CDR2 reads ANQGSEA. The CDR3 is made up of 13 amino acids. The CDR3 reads CSVAQGYTGELFF. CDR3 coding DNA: TGCAGCGTTGCTCAGGGATACACCGGGGAGCTGTTTTTT.

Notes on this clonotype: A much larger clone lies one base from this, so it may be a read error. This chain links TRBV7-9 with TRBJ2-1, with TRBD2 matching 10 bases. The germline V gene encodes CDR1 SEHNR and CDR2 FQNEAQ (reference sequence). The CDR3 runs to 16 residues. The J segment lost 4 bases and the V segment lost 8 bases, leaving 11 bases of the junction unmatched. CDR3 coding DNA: TGTGCCAGCGGAAAACCAACTAGCGGGGTTTACAATGAGCAGTTCTTC. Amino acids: CASGKPTSGVYNEQFF.

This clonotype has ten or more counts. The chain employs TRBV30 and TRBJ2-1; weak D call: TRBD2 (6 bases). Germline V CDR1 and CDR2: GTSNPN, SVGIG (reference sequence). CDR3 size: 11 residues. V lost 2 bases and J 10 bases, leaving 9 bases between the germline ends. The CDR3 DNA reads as TGTGCCTGGAGTTTGGCGGGGGAGCAGTTCTTC. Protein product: CAWSLAGEQFF.

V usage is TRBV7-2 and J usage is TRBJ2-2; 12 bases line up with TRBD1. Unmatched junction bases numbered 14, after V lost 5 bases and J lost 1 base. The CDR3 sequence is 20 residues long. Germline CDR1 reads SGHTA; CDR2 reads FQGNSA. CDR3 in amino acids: CASSAPGQGALMENTGELFF. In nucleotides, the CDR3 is TGTGCCAGCAGCGCCCCGGGACAGGGGGCGCTTATGGAGAACACCGGGGAGCTGTTTTTT.

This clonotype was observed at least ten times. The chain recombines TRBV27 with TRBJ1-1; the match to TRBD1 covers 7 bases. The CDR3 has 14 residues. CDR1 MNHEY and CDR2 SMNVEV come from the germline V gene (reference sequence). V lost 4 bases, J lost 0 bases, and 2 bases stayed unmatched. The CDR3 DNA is TGTGCCAGCAGTTGGGACAGCCTGAACACTGAAGCTTTCTTT. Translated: CASSWDSLNTEAFF.

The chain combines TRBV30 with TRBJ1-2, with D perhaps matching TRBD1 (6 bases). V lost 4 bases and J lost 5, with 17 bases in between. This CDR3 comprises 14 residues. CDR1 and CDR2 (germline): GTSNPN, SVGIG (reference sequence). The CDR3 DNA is TGTGCCTGGATGGGATGGGACATGGATTATGGCTACACCTTC. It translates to CAWMGWDMDYGYTF. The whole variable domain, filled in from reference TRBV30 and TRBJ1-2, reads SQTIHQWPATLVQPVGSPLSLECTVEGTSNPNLYWYRQAAGRGLQLLFYSVGIGQISSEVPQNLSASRPQDRQFILSSKKLLLSDSGFYLCAWMGWDMDYGYTFGSGTRLTVV.

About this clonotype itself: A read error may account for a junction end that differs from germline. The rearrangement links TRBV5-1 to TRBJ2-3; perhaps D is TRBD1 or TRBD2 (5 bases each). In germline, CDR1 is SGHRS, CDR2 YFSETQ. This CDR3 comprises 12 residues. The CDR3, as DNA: TGCGTCAGCAGCTTGGGGGCAGATACGCAGTATTTT. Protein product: CVSSLGADTQYF.

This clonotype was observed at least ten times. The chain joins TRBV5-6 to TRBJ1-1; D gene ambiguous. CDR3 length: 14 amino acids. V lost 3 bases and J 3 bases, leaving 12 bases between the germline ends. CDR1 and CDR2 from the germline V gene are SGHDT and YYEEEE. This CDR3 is CASSSGNIHTEAFF. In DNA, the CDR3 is TGTGCCAGCAGCTCGGGGAATATTCACACTGAAGCTTTCTTT. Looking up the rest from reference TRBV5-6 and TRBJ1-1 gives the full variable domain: DAGVTQSPTHLIKTRGQQVTLRCSPKSGHDTVSWYQQALGQGPQFIFQYYEEEERQRGNFPDRFSGHQFPNYSSELNVNALLLGDSALYLCASSSGNIHTEAFFGQGTRLTVV.

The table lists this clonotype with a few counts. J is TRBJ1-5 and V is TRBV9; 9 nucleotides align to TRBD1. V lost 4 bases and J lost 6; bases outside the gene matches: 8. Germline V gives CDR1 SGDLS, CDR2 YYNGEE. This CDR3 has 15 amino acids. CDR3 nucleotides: TGTGCCAGCAGCTTCCGGGACAGGGTTCGTCAGCCCCAGCATTTT. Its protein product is CASSFRDRVRQPQHF.

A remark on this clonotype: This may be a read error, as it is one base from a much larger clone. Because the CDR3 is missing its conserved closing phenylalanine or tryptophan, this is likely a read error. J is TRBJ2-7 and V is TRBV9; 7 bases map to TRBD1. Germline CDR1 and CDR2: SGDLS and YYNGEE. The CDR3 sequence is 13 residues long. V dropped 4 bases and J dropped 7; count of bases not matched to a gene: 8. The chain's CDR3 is CASSKRDSREQYL. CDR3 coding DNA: TGTGCCAGCAGCAAACGGGACAGTAGGGAGCAGTACCTC.